This T cell receptor beta chain was sequenced in a study of T cell repertoires in urothelial bladder cancer. On the study more broadly: Resected lesion stages: three cT0, three cTa, three cT1, three cT2+.

General study points: Up to roughly 15% of carcinoma infiltrating lymphocytes belonged to one T-cell clone. Benign specimens had a median about 12% infiltrating lymphocyte percentage. Urothelial carcinoma specimens: median approximately 5,400 T cells versus 25,000 to 30,000 in benign.

A remark on this clone: Its cognate antigen is unknown.

The protocol was immunoSEQ multiplex PCR, while the TCRdb copy is restricted to in-frame clones and leaves out a portion. The table lists fewer than 15,000 clones, roughly two thirds of them singletons. The specimen was tumor-infiltrating cells from bladder cancer. This sequence originates from a human donor with urothelial carcinoma.

DNA of the CDR3: TGTGCCAGCAGCTTAGGGGGTTTCGTTAACTATGGCTACACCTTC. It codes for CASSLGGFVNYGYTF. The chain links TRBV5-6 to TRBJ1-2; weak D call: TRBD1 (6 bases). The V and J ends lost 2 bases and 1 base respectively, with 12 bases between them. Per the germline V gene, CDR1 is SGHDT and CDR2 is YYEEEE. This CDR3 is 15 amino acids long.